These 12 T cell receptor beta chains were all obtained from the same sample, sequenced in a study of T cell responses to AZD1222 COVID-19 vaccine. Here immunoSEQ multiplex PCR was the method, and the copy in TCRdb shows in-frame clones only, minus some. This table holds 100,000 or so clones, nearly 90% found once. The sequenced sample was peripheral blood, obtained on day 0 of AZD1222 vaccination. All receptors derive from an adult in good health.

The chain recombines TRBV7-9 with TRBJ1-4; D gene ambiguous. CDR3 size: 14 residues. The V gene's germline CDR1 is SEHNR and CDR2 FQNEAQ (reference sequence). V was cut by 4 bases and J by 4 bases, with 10 bases left in between. CDR3 sequence: CASSSYSGNEKLFF. The DNA for the CDR3 is TGTGCCAGCAGCTCGTACAGCGGTAATGAAAAACTGTTTTTT. Together with reference TRBV7-9 and TRBJ1-4, the CDR3 gives the full variable domain: DTGVSQNPRHKITKRGQNVTFRCDPISEHNRLYWYRQTLGQGPEFLTYFQNEAQLEKSRLLSDRFSAERPKGSFSTLEIQRTEQGDSAMYLCASSSYSGNEKLFFGSGTQLSVL.

This rearrangement joins TRBV23-1 to TRBJ1-1; D unclear. TRBV23-1 has ORF status, its function being uncertain. The CDR3 has 10 residues. V was trimmed by 7 bases and J by 6 bases, leaving 6 bases between them. CDR3 sequence: CASTQPEAFF. CDR3 in DNA: TGCGCCAGCACCCAGCCTGAAGCTTTCTTT.

This clone was found a few times. The chain carries TRBV5-4 and TRBJ2-2, with D perhaps matching TRBD1 (6 bases). CDR3 size: 16 residues. Trimming pared 0 bases from V and 0 bases from J, leaving 9 bases between. CDR1 and CDR2 from the germline V gene are SGHNT and YYREEE (reference sequence). This chain's CDR3 is CASSLGGTPNTGELFF. The CDR3 DNA is TGTGCCAGCAGCTTGGGAGGGACACCGAACACCGGGGAGCTGTTTTTT.

The chain couples TRBV19 to TRBJ2-3, with a weak D call TRBD1 (5 bases). The V end was cut by 8 bases, the J end by 2 bases, with 17 bases between. Germline V gene sequence: CDR1 LNHDA, CDR2 SQIVND (reference sequence). The CDR3 consists of 15 residues. CDR3 amino acids: CASAPEDTHTDTQYF. The CDR3, as DNA: TGTGCCAGTGCCCCCGAGGACACCCACACAGATACGCAGTATTTT.

This chain joins TRBV7-2 and TRBJ1-1; 9 positions agree with TRBD1. This CDR3 spans 14 amino acids. The V gene end was trimmed by 1 base and the J gene end by 6 bases; junction bases not matched to a gene: 3. The germline gives CDR1 SGHTA, CDR2 FQGNSA. The CDR3 nucleotides are TGTGCCAGCAGCTTAGGGGGACAGGGCGCTGAAGCTTTCTTT. It translates to CASSLGGQGAEAFF.

J is TRBJ2-3 and V is TRBV3-1 (or the pseudogene TRBV3-2); possibly TRBD2 for D (5 bases). The germline CDR1 and CDR2 sequences are LGHDT and YNNKEL (reference sequence). Trimming shortened V by 4 bases and J by 5 bases, and 10 bases separated the two germline ends. The CDR3 contains 13 residues. DNA for the CDR3: TGTGCCAGCAGCCCACGGACTGAAGATACGCAGTATTTT. Translated: CASSPRTEDTQYF.

J is TRBJ1-1 and V is TRBV4-1; TRBD1 is a possible D gene (5 bases). Germline V gene data show CDR1 as MGHRA and CDR2 as YSYEKL. This CDR3 has 14 residues. Trimming removed 3 bases from V and 7 bases from J, with 15 bases in between. Here the CDR3 reads CASSQGPFTVEAFF. The CDR3 nucleotides read TGCGCCAGCAGCCAGGGGCCTTTTACCGTTGAAGCTTTCTTT.

The V and J genes are TRBV7-8 and TRBJ2-3, with 7 nucleotides matching TRBD1. Trimming cost V 3 bases and J 2 bases; bases outside gene matches: 11. CDR3 length: 17 amino acids. From germline, CDR1 is SGHVS and CDR2 FQNEAQ. CDR3 amino acids: CASSFERTGASTDTQYF. In nucleotides, the CDR3 is TGTGCCAGCAGCTTCGAACGTACAGGGGCCTCCACAGATACGCAGTATTTT.

The chain couples TRBV6-6 to TRBJ2-5; TRBD2 agrees at 8 bases. V was pared by 7 bases and J by 5 bases, with 15 bases of the junction left unmatched. This CDR3 is 16 amino acids long. Germline V gives CDR1 MNHNY, CDR2 SVGAGI (reference sequence). CDR3: CASTVGQRGGGETQYF. In nucleotides, the CDR3 is TGTGCCAGCACCGTGGGCCAACGGGGGGGTGGCGAGACCCAGTACTTC.

The J gene is TRBJ1-2, the V gene TRBV9; TRBD1 aligns across 7 bases. The CDR3 has 14 residues. V lost 4 bases to trimming and J lost 5 bases; unmatched junction nucleotides: 8. From germline, CDR1 is SGDLS and CDR2 YYNGEE. This chain's CDR3 is CASSPPGTVYGYTF. The DNA of the CDR3 is TGTGCCAGCAGCCCCCCAGGGACAGTTTATGGCTACACCTTC.

The CDR3 nucleotides read TGTGCCAGCAGTGAACATACCCGGGGGTTGTTCTCTAATGAAAAACTGTTTTTT. Amino acid sequence: CASSEHTRGLFSNEKLFF. V gene TRBV6-1 combines with J gene TRBJ1-4; tentatively, D is TRBD1 (5 bases). Between the trimmed V and J ends, which lost 2 bases and 3 bases, there was a span of 19 bases. CDR3 size: 18 residues. Germline V lookup: CDR1 MNHNS, CDR2 SASEGT.

The V and J genes are TRBV18 and TRBJ1-6; D unclear. The V end was cut by 5 bases, the J end by 7 bases, with 12 bases between. CDR1 and CDR2 from the germline V gene are KGHSH and LQKENI. The CDR3 runs 14 residues. CDR3 in amino acids: CASSGGPENSPLHF. DNA for the CDR3: TGTGCCAGCTCAGGAGGGCCCGAAAATTCACCCCTCCACTTT.